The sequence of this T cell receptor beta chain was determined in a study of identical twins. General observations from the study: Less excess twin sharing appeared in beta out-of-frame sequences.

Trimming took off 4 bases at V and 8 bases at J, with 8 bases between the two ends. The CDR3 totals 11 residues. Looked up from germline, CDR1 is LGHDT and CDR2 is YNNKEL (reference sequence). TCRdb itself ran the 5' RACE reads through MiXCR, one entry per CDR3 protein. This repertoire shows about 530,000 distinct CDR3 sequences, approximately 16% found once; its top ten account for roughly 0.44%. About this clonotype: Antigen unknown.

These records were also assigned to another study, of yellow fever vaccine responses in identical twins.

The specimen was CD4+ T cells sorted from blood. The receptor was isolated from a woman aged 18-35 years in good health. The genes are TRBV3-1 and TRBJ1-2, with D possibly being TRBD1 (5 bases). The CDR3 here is CASSRGEGYTF. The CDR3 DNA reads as TGTGCCAGCAGCCGGGGGGAAGGCTACACCTTC. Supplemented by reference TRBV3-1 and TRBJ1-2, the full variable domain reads DTAVSQTPKYLVTQMGNDKSIKCEQNLGHDTMYWYKQDSKKFLKIMFSYNNKELIINETVPNRFSPKSPDKAHLNLHINSLELGDSAVYFCASSRGEGYTFGSGTRLTVV.